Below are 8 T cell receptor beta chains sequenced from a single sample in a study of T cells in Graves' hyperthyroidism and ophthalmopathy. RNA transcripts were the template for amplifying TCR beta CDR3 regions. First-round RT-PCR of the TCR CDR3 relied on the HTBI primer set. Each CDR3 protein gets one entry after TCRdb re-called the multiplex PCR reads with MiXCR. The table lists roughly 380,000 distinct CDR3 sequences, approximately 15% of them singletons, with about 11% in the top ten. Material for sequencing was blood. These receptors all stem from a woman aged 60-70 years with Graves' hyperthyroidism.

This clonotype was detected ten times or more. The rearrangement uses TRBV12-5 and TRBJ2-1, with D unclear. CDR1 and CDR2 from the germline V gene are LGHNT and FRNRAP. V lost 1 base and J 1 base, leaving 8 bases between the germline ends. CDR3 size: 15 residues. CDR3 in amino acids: CASGLDFRSYNEQFF. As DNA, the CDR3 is TGTGCTAGTGGTTTGGACTTCCGGTCCTACAATGAGCAGTTCTTC.

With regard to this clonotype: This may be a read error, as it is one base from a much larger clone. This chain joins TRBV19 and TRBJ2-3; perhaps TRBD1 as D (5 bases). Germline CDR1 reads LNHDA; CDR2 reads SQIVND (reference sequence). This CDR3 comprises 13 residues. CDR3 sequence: CASKAQGTNTQYF. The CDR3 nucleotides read TGTGCCAGTAAAGCGCAGGGCACAAATACGCAGTATTTT. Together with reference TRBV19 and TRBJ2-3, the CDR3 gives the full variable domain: DGGITQSPKYLFRKEGQNVTLSCEQNLNHDAMYWYRQDPGQGLRLIYYSQIVNDFQKGDIAEGYSVSREKKESFPLTVTSAQKNPTAFYLCASKAQGTNTQYFGPGTRLTVL.

CDR3 sequence reads: CASSQAGGDTQYF. The CDR3 DNA reads TGCGCCAGCAGCCAAGCGGGGGGGGATACGCAGTATTTT. This chain joins TRBV4-1 and TRBJ2-3; 8 positions agree with TRBD2. Germline loops: CDR1 MGHRA, CDR2 YSYEKL. The ends lost 1 base at V and 6 bases at J; junction bases unmatched: 0. The CDR3 loop spans 13 amino acids.

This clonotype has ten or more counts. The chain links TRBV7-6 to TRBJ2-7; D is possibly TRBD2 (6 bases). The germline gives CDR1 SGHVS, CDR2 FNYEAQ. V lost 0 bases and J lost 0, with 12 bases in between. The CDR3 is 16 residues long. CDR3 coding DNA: TGTGCCAGCAGCTTAGCGCTCAGGGAGGACTCCTACGAGCAGTACTTC. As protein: CASSLALREDSYEQYF.

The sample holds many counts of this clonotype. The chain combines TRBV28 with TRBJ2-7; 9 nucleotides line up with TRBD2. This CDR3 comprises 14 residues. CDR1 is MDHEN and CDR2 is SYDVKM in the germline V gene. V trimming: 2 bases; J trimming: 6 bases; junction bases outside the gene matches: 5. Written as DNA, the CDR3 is TGTGCCAGCAGTTTAGTACTAGCGGGTTTCGAGCAGTACTTC. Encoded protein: CASSLVLAGFEQYF. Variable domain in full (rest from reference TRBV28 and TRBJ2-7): DVKVTQSSRYLVKRTGEKVFLECVQDMDHENMFWYRQDPGLGLRLIYFSYDVKMKEKGDIPEGYSVSREKKERFSLILESASTNQTSMYLCASSLVLAGFEQYFGPGTRLTVT.

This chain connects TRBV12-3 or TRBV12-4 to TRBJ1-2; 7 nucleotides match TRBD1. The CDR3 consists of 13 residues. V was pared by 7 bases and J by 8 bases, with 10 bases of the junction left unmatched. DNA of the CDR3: TGTGCCAGCACCCTCGACAGGGTCGGAGGCTACACCTTC. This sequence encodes CASTLDRVGGYTF.

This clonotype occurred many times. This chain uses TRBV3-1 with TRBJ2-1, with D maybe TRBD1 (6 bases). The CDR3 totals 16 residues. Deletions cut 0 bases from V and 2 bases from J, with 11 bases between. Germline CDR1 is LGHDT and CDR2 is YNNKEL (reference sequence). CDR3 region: CASSQEGRGTYNEQFF. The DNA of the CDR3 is TGTGCCAGCAGCCAAGAAGGCAGGGGCACCTACAATGAGCAGTTCTTC.

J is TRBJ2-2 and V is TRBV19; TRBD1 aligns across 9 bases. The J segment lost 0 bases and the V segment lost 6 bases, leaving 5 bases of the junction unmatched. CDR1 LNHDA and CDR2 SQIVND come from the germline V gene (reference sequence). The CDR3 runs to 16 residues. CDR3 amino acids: CASRGGDRANTGELFF. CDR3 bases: TGTGCCAGTAGGGGGGGGGACAGGGCGAACACCGGGGAGCTGTTTTTT. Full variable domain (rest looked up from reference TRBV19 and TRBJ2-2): DGGITQSPKYLFRKEGQNVTLSCEQNLNHDAMYWYRQDPGQGLRLIYYSQIVNDFQKGDIAEGYSVSREKKESFPLTVTSAQKNPTAFYLCASRGGDRANTGELFFGEGSRLTVL.